Below, 15 T cell receptor beta chains from the same sample are listed, as sequenced in a study of early T cells in non-severe SARS-CoV-2 infection. Each CDR3 protein gets one entry after TCRdb re-called the 5' RACE reads with MiXCR. This table holds around 67,000 distinct CDR3 sequences, roughly an eighth found once. The sample taken for sequencing was whole blood. The source of these receptors is an adult who was a healthcare worker with PCR-confirmed SARS-CoV-2 infection or an uninfected control (not recorded which).

This clonotype was found many times. This chain connects TRBV24-1 to TRBJ2-6, with 8 bases identical to TRBD2. CDR3 size: 15 residues. Unmatched junction bases numbered 0, after V lost 4 bases and J lost 2 bases. CDR1 is KGHDR, CDR2 SFDVKD, per germline. CDR3 nucleotides: TGTGCCACCAGTGACGGGAGGGCTGGGGCCAACGTCCTGACTTTC. Translation: CATSDGRAGANVLTF.

This clonotype was seen repeatedly, ten times or more. CDR3 protein: CASSRPRGVGGTEAFF. The CDR3 DNA is TGTGCCAGCAGCAGACCCAGGGGCGTGGGTGGCACTGAAGCTTTCTTT. The genes are TRBV7-9 and TRBJ1-1, with TRBD1 as a possible D gene (6 bases). The CDR3 has 16 residues. Germline V gene sequence: CDR1 SEHNR, CDR2 FQNEAQ (reference sequence). V lost 5 bases and J 4 bases, leaving 20 bases between the germline ends.

This clonotype has a count of ten or more. The V and J genes are TRBV7-2 and TRBJ2-1; D remains unclear. Germline assignment: CDR1 SGHTA and CDR2 FQGNSA. The CDR3 contains 13 residues. Trimming pared 5 bases from V and 4 bases from J, leaving 9 bases between. The CDR3, as DNA: TGTGCCAGCAGCGCGGCTAGGTACAATGAGCAGTTCTTC. It encodes CASSAARYNEQFF. The variable domain in full, with the rest retrieved from reference TRBV7-2 and TRBJ2-1, is GAGVSQSPSNKVTEKGKDVELRCDPISGHTALYWYRQSLGQGLEFLIYFQGNSAPDKSGLPSDRFSAERTGGSVSTLTIQRTQQEDSAVYLCASSAARYNEQFFGPGTRLTVL.

This clonotype was recorded a few times. This rearrangement joins TRBV29-1 to TRBJ1-3, with 7 bases aligning to TRBD1. Germline values: CDR1 SQVTM, CDR2 ANQGSEA. The CDR3 sequence is 14 residues long. Trimming took 7 bases from V and 0 from J; bases not matched to a gene: 6. CDR3 nucleotides: TGCAGCGCCACAGGGGAGAGCTCTGGAAACACCATATATTTT. Translating gives CSATGESSGNTIYF.

This clonotype has ten or more counts. The chain couples TRBV6-2 or TRBV6-3 to TRBJ2-7; 9 bases agree with TRBD1. J was trimmed by 4 bases and V by 5 bases; bases with no gene match: 12. Germline V gene data show CDR1 as MNHEY and CDR2 as SVGEGT. This CDR3 contains 16 residues. The CDR3 is CASSGHGTGSLYEQYF. The CDR3 nucleotides are TGTGCCAGCAGTGGACACGGGACAGGGAGTTTATACGAGCAGTACTTC.

V gene TRBV28 combines with J gene TRBJ1-2; D is undetermined. V dropped 3 bases and J dropped 8 bases, with 10 bases sitting between them. CDR3 length: 12 residues. Germline lookup yields CDR1 MDHEN and CDR2 SYDVKM. CDR3 amino acids: CASSFSGVGYTF. CDR3 DNA sequence: TGTGCCAGCAGTTTCTCTGGGGTCGGCTACACCTTC.

The rearrangement uses TRBV2 and TRBJ1-2, with a possible D match to TRBD1 (5 bases). The germline V gene has CDR1 SNHLY and CDR2 FYNNEI. The CDR3 sequence is 11 residues long. Trimming left V 7 bases short and J 8 bases short, with 11 bases between. This CDR3 reads CASMGRTGYTF. The CDR3 DNA sequence: TGTGCCAGCATGGGGCGGACGGGCTACACCTTC.

This clonotype was seen more than once but under ten times. The chain employs TRBV6-2 or TRBV6-3 and TRBJ2-7; D may match TRBD1 or TRBD2 (5 bases each). Germline CDR1 MNHEY, CDR2 SVGEGT. Trimming pared 4 bases from V and 0 bases from J, leaving 16 bases between. CDR3 size: 16 residues. The CDR3, as DNA: TGTGCCAGCAGTTGGGAGCAGGGCAGGAGCTCCTACGAGCAGTACTTC. It yields the protein CASSWEQGRSSYEQYF.

This clonotype showed up many times. This sequence joins TRBV9 and TRBJ2-2; D uncertain. V was shortened by 0 bases and J by 5 bases, with 5 bases between the two germline ends. Per the germline V gene, CDR1 is SGDLS and CDR2 is YYNGEE. CDR3 length: 13 residues. The CDR3 coding sequence is TGTGCCAGCAGCGTAGGGCAAACCGGGGAGCTGTTTTTT. This translates into CASSVGQTGELFF.

Ten or more counts support this clonotype. J is TRBJ2-7 and V is TRBV11-2; D is unresolved. Per germline, CDR1 SGHAT and CDR2 FQNNGV. The V gene lost 4 bases and the J gene lost 2 bases, with 15 bases spanning the gap. CDR3 length: 15 residues. In DNA, the CDR3 is TGTGCCAGCAGCTCTTTATTGAAGACGGCCTACGAGCAGTACTTC. The encoded protein is CASSSLLKTAYEQYF.

This clonotype was detected ten times or more. The DNA of the CDR3 is TGTGCCAGCAGCTTTATGGGAGGCACAGATACGCAGTATTTT. Its translation is CASSFMGGTDTQYF. This rearrangement joins TRBV7-2 to TRBJ2-3; weak D call: TRBD2 (5 bases). Germline V gene data show CDR1 as SGHTA and CDR2 as FQGNSA. V was shortened by 3 bases and J by 1 base, with 8 bases between the two germline ends. This CDR3 has 14 residues.

The sample holds many counts of this clonotype. The chain links TRBV5-4 to TRBJ2-5; possibly TRBD1 for D (6 bases). V gave up 4 bases and J gave up 0 bases, with 7 bases separating them. Germline V gene lookup returns CDR1 SGHNT and CDR2 YYREEE (reference sequence). This CDR3 is built from 13 residues. CDR3 residues: CASSGQHQETQYF. The DNA of the CDR3 is TGTGCCAGCAGCGGACAGCACCAAGAGACCCAGTACTTC.

This chain links TRBV7-8 with TRBJ2-1; 8 nucleotides agree with TRBD2. The CDR3 covers 16 residues. Germline CDR1 is SGHVS and CDR2 is FQNEAQ. The V and J ends lost 5 bases and 5 bases, in that order; junction bases with no gene match: 11. The CDR3 DNA reads as TGTGCCAGCAGCGGTATAGGGTATAGCGGGAACAATGAGCAGTTCTTC. Encoded protein: CASSGIGYSGNNEQFF.

The sample holds a few counts of this clonotype. The chain has TRBV20-1 and TRBJ1-1; no clear D. The germline gives CDR1 DFQATT, CDR2 SNEGSKA (reference sequence). This CDR3 comprises 13 residues. V gave up 6 bases and J gave up 1 base, with 12 bases separating them. CDR3 nucleotides: TGCAGTGCACGTCCGGACCAGAACACTGAAGCTTTCTTT. It is translated as CSARPDQNTEAFF.

The table lists this clonotype with many counts. The chain combines TRBV29-1 with TRBJ1-5, with no clear D. V was shortened by 4 bases and J by 7 bases, with 11 bases between the two germline ends. Germline-derived CDR1 and CDR2 are SQVTM and ANQGSEA. This CDR3 has 12 amino acids. The CDR3 DNA reads as TGCAGCGTTGGCGAGGGAGGGCAGCCCCAGCATTTT. Its protein product is CSVGEGGQPQHF.